This T cell receptor (beta chain) was sequenced in a study of beta chain features in type 1 diabetes. Using CD45RO/CCR7/CD25/CD127/CD95/CD27, CD4+ naive, central memory, regulatory and stem cell-like memory cells were sorted. This clone was detected only a few times. Its antigen remains unidentified. The V and J ends lost 4 bases and 5 bases respectively, with 6 bases between them. CDR1 is SNHLY, CDR2 FYNNEI, per germline. The CDR3 contains 11 residues. Every bit of the isolated RNA underwent reverse transcription, so sequencing read expressed TCRB transcripts. Regulatory, naive and central memory T cell samples averaged roughly 4 million reads. Here immunoSEQ multiplex PCR was the method, and the copy in TCRdb shows in-frame clones only, minus some. Of some 410,000 clones in the sample, over 10% were seen once. The study, taken as a whole, reports: In all four CD4+ subsets, TCRB CDR3 length was significantly, moderately reduced in type 1 diabetes.

Specimen: naive CD4+ T cells from blood. The TCR originated in a woman aged 18-29 years in good health. The chain links TRBV2 to TRBJ2-7; D gene uncertain. The CDR3 loop is CASSVGHEQYV. The CDR3 bases are TGTGCCAGCAGTGTGGGCCACGAGCAGTACGTC.